The present entry profiles one T cell receptor (beta chain) with its context. Its specificity is not known. The data originate from a study of shared clonotypes between healthy human individuals. General study points: Sharing across four donors was seen in around 5% of naive CD4 clonotypes.

Per the original methods: Because ImmunoSEQ provided only junction sequences with no quality scores, the filtering differed. Profiled with immunoSEQ multiplex PCR; TCRdb holds only in-frame clones, not every one. V, J and clone size are taken as reported in that table, and D and trimming were inferred from the DNA itself. There are over 750,000 clones in the sample; roughly 96% occur only once, and less than 0.25% lies in the top ten. CDR1 and CDR2 (germline): SGHVS, FQNEAQ. The V and J ends lost 5 bases and 0 bases respectively, with 10 bases between them. The CDR3 covers 14 residues. CD45RO-negative, CCR7-positively selected cells formed the naive CD8 fraction, excluding terminally differentiated effector memory CD45RA+ cells.

The V and J genes are TRBV7-8 and TRBJ1-1, with D perhaps TRBD1 (6 bases). The specimen sequenced was naive CD8+ T cells sorted from blood. This TCR was sampled from a man younger than 45 in good health. The CDR3 protein is CASSIRGLNTEAFF. The CDR3 DNA reads as TGTGCCAGCAGCATCAGGGGACTGAACACTGAAGCTTTCTTT.